This TCR beta chain comes out of a study of blood T cells in healthy people across ages (dated by TCRdb to the mid-2010s). Background on the whole study: In model experiments, template switching captured about one uniquely barcoded TCR beta cDNA molecule for every two T cells. Two additional independent replicas of 1 million unique cDNA reads from the same blood draw were analyzed for two donors (one aged 18 to 29 and one aged 80 or older). To track age-related changes in TCR beta repertoire diversity, the study relied on deep sequencing normalized with unique cDNA molecular identifiers. The donors were split into four age groups: young (average about 15 years), middle-aged (roughly 42), aged (over 55) and long-lived (approximately 80). To avoid experimental bias, donors of different ages were randomly spread across the sequencing lanes. What the research found in general, with its limitations: Compared with the aged group, more naive CD4+ T cells, fewer expanded clones and increased TCR diversity were shown by the long-lived group, suggesting age selection. The percentage of naive T cells measured by flow cytometry correlated strongly with observed TCR beta diversity. Estimates of total diversity from one million sequenced T cells were regarded as lower bounds and underestimates. Because the CMV infection status of the donors was unknown, age-related changes in expanded clonotypes may potentially have been confounded. As age increased, observed TCR beta diversity per million T cells dropped in a roughly linear way, and a significant reduction was already evident by age 40. Because profiling used bulk unsorted PBMCs, naive and antigen-experienced compartments could not be compared conclusively.

Libraries were constructed by 5' RACE. Data came from an Illumina HiSeq 2500. The second PCR ran for roughly 6 to 11 cycles and used a J-beta primer mix along with a sample-barcoded 5' primer. A template-switch 5' adaptor carrying 12 random nucleotides introduced a unique molecular identifier onto each TCR beta cDNA molecule. At least 2.5 million CDR3-containing paired-end reads were obtained from each sample. First-strand cDNA was synthesized from all RNA with the Mint cDNA synthesis kit, primed by a TRBC-specific oligonucleotide. Following uracil-DNA glycosylase treatment, all cDNA underwent a first 18-cycle PCR with the universal primers M1SS and BC2_uni_R. Per the source publication's procedure: Normalization of each sample was performed by random selection of 1 million high-quality reads, each carrying a distinct molecular identifier. Reads with shared molecular identifiers were discarded instead of being binned into consensus sequences. CDR3 identification, clonotype clustering and error correction used MiTCR with a Q25 quality threshold and the strictest error-elimination algorithm. A nonparametric unseen species model with Euler transformation was used to estimate lower-bound total TCR beta diversity. TCRdb redid the processing of the public reads, applying fastp at Q25 and MiXCR, and retained in-frame beta chains. All rows with the same CDR3 protein become a single entry with the most common DNA and genes. The V and J calls here are based on TCRdb, not the publication. Here the sample has 1.6 million or so distinct CDR3 sequences; 30% to 35% occur a single time. The biggest ten clones account for about 10% of the sample.

The roughly 39 donors, aged about 6 to 100 years, were systemically healthy Caucasian individuals from Russia. Each donor gave approximately 10 milliliters of peripheral blood, collected into EDTA-treated Vacutainer tubes. Ficoll-Paque density-gradient centrifugation was used to isolate PBMCs, with at least 6.5 million per sample. Trizol reagent was used to extract total RNA from the PBMCs, yielding at least 6 micrograms per sample. The percentages of naive CD45RAhigh/CD27high T cells were determined by flow cytometry on a PBMC aliquot from every donor. From its cysteine to its phenylalanine, the CDR3 spans 16 amino acids. Solely the CDR3 DNA is kept, with 48 bases framed from the first base. V is clipped by 4 bases and J by 0 bases, and the sequence between their germline boundaries is 13 bases long. CDR1 and CDR2 (MGHRA, YSYEKL) derive from the germline V gene. Notes on this clonotype: What antigen it recognizes has not been identified. No much larger clone is present one base from it, and per-base qualities are unavailable.

The V and J genes are TRBV4-1 and TRBJ1-3, with the D gene uncertain. The sample taken for sequencing was blood. This sequence was found in a woman under 40 in good health. The sequence in DNA is TGCGCCAGCAGCCCTGAGTGGGAACTCTCTGGAAACACCATATATTTT. The encoded protein is CASSPEWELSGNTIYF.